What follows is one TCR beta chain and its context. Antigen specificity is unknown. V lost 6 bases and J 3 bases, leaving 12 bases between the germline ends. This CDR3 region has 13 residues. Germline V lookup: CDR1 MDHEN, CDR2 SYDVKM. This entry comes from a study of blood T cells in healthy people across ages. Study results and caveats: Older age went with lower TCR beta diversity per million T cells, in a roughly linear way.

Using a J-beta primer mix together with a sample-barcoded 5' primer, a second PCR was run for about 6 to 11 cycles. TCRdb re-analysed the 5' RACE reads in MiXCR, keeping a single row per CDR3 protein. The sample shows some 690,000 distinct CDR3 sequences, approximately 21% of them seen only once. Isolation of PBMCs gave at least 6.5 million cells per sample. This receptor was obtained from a man between 70 and 80 years old in good health. Sequencing used blood. The gene calls are TRBV28 and TRBJ2-7, with D perhaps TRBD2 (5 bases). CDR3 protein: CASRETGNYEQYF. The CDR3 region has the DNA TGTGCCAGCAGGGAAACCGGGAACTACGAGCAGTACTTC.